The rows below give T cell receptor beta chains drawn from one sample of a study of cytomegalovirus exposure and HLA in healthy donors. Clones were read by immunoSEQ multiplex PCR, and TCRdb kept only the in-frame ones, dropping some. Of 210,000 or so clones listed, 88% are singletons. Sequencing was carried out using PBMCs. Receptors originate from a woman between 18 and 30 years old in good health and CMV-seronegative. The CDR3 runs from the conserved cysteine through the conserved F or W. The D gene is left open where the match is weak. Clone sizes are given selectively: once, few, many, or a class where the clone is expanded.

TRBV5-6	NA	15	NA	TRBJ2-3	TGTGCCAGCACGACAGAAAGCAGGATTACAGATACGCAGTATTTT	CASTTESRITDTQYF
TRBV6-5	NA	12	once	TRBJ1-1	TGTGCCAGCAGATTCAGTAACACTGAAGCTTTCTTT	CASRFSNTEAFF
TRBV9	NA	14	NA	TRBJ2-2	TGTGCCAGCAGCCTAGAATTATACACCGGGGAGCTGTTTTTT	CASSLELYTGELFF
TRBV5-1	TRBD2	15	NA	TRBJ2-1	TGCGCCAGCAGCGCCTCGGGAGGCATCGTCGATGAGCAGTTCTTC	CASSASGGIVDEQFF
TRBV10-3	TRBD1	17	NA	TRBJ1-1	TGTGCCATCAGTGATATTCGGACAGGACGATCGAACACTGAAGCTTTCTTT	CAISDIRTGRSNTEAFF
TRBV27	NA	14	NA	TRBJ1-1	TGTGCCAGCAGTTTTAGAGCGCAGAACACTGAAGCTTTCTTT	CASSFRAQNTEAFF
TRBV10-1	TRBD1	17	NA	TRBJ1-1	TGCGCCAGCAGTGATAGGGCGGCAGGGGGTTTAAACACTGAAGCTTTCTTT	CASSDRAAGGLNTEAFF
TRBV10-2	TRBD1	18	NA	TRBJ2-7	TGCGCCAGCAGAGACAGAACATCCGACAGGGGGGACTCCTACGAGCAGTACTTC	CASRDRTSDRGDSYEQYF
TRBV11-3	NA	13	NA	TRBJ2-3	TGTGCCAGCAGCTTAGGGGGCAAAGATACGCAGTATTTT	CASSLGGKDTQYF
TRBV30	TRBD2	14	NA	TRBJ2-1	TGTGCCTGGAGGGGACTAGCCCAACGCAATGAGCAGTTCTTC	CAWRGLAQRNEQFF
TRBV5-1	NA	13	NA	TRBJ1-4	TGCGCCAGCAGGGAAGGGGTTAATGAAAAACTGTTTTTT	CASREGVNEKLFF
TRBV2	NA	14	NA	TRBJ1-3	TGTGCCAGCGGACACGGGAGCTCTGGAAACACCATATATTTT	CASGHGSSGNTIYF
TRBV11-2	NA	12	NA	TRBJ2-7	TGTGCCAGCAGCTTCTACCCGTACGAGCAGTACTTC	CASSFYPYEQYF
TRBV10-3	TRBD2	17	NA	TRBJ2-3	TGTGCCATCAGTGAGTCTTTAGGCGGGAGGGGCACAGATACGCAGTATTTT	CAISESLGGRGTDTQYF
TRBV9	TRBD2	14	NA	TRBJ2-3	TGTGCCAGCAGCAGACTAGCGGATCGGGATACGCAGTATTTT	CASSRLADRDTQYF
TRBV28	TRBD1	16	NA	TRBJ2-1	TGTGCCAGCAGCCACCTCTTGACAGGGGAGAACAATGAGCAGTTCTTC	CASSHLLTGENNEQFF
TRBV27	TRBD1	16	NA	TRBJ2-7	TGTGCCAGCGGTTTCCCCGTACAGGGGTTCTCCTACGAGCAGTACTTC	CASGFPVQGFSYEQYF
TRBV6-1	NA	14	NA	TRBJ1-4	TGTGCCAGCAGTGATGGACTGACCGATGAAAAACTGTTTTTT	CASSDGLTDEKLFF
TRBV5-1	TRBD2	14	NA	TRBJ2-5	TGCGCCAGCAGCCCGGGAGGGGACCAAGAGACCCAGTACTTC	CASSPGGDQETQYF
TRBV29-1	NA	12	few	TRBJ1-5	TGCAGCTCGGGTGATCGGGGTCAGCCCCAGCATTTT	CSSGDRGQPQHF